This T cell receptor (beta chain) was recovered during a study of vaccination and CD4 T cells after COVID-19. Study results and limitations: Reactive clone data from convalescent patients indicated a median of about 90% appearing only post-vaccination.

This clonotype was counted a few times. The antigen is undetermined. As for treatment: roughly 10-day PBMC culture with coronavirus spike peptide pools or control peptides (ViraFEST assay). Sequencing of cultured CD4+ T cell DNA used the Oncomine TCR Beta short-read assay. TCRdb re-called the PCR reads through MiXCR, storing one row per CDR3 protein. The table shows approximately 15,000 distinct CDR3 sequences, with approximately 84% occurring only once. The specimen comprised CD4+ T cells from blood, cultured in vitro, sampled after SARS-CoV-2 vaccination. The sequence derives from a human donor who received a COVID-19 vaccine.

The CDR3, as DNA: TGTGCCAGCAGTGAATATATGTCTGGGGAAGGCTATGGCTACACCTTC. It codes for CASSEYMSGEGYGYTF. The chain employs TRBV25-1 and TRBJ1-2; the D is unclear. V was clipped by 0 bases and J by 4 bases, with 15 bases between them. Germline V gene sequence: CDR1 MGHDK, CDR2 SYGVNS. CDR3 length equals 16 residues.